This TCR beta chain was captured by sequencing in a study of tumor and adjacent non-tumor tissue in lung cancer. RNA was extracted from bulk tissue without any cell sorting. The normal lung tissue was taken more than 3 cm from the tumor edge. The CDR3 is made up of 16 amino acids. V was clipped by 1 base and J by 4 bases; unmatched bases: 7. Germline V gene sequence: CDR1 MDHEN, CDR2 SYDVKM. The library came from three nested PCR rounds adapted from ARM-PCR protocols. TCRdb reanalysed the multiplex PCR reads using MiXCR and keeps one entry per CDR3 protein. The sample holds some 80,000 distinct CDR3 sequences, more than 80% seen once.

The source is a man between 60 and 75 years old with non-small cell lung cancer. This chain joins TRBV28 and TRBJ2-3, with 8 bases aligning to TRBD1. What was sequenced was distant non-tumor lung tissue. CDR3 protein: CASSLYTWTGSDTQYF. The CDR3 DNA reads as TGTGCCAGCAGTTTATACACCTGGACAGGGTCAGATACGCAGTATTTT. Variable domain in full (rest from reference TRBV28 and TRBJ2-3): DVKVTQSSRYLVKRTGEKVFLECVQDMDHENMFWYRQDPGLGLRLIYFSYDVKMKEKGDIPEGYSVSREKKERFSLILESASTNQTSMYLCASSLYTWTGSDTQYFGPGTRLTVL.